These T cell receptor beta chains were read from a single sample in a study of human T cells and chemical hapten exposure. TCRdb recomputed calls from the RACE reads with MiXCR, one row per CDR3 protein. The sample has under 45,000 distinct CDR3 sequences, about 5.5% seen once. The material sequenced was whole blood. All receptors derive from a human donor in good health. Some clones in this sample may be carry-over from other donors' samples. CDR3s include the opening cysteine and the closing phenylalanine or tryptophan. The D gene is left open where the match is weak. A row's size may be missing; if present it is once, few, many or a size class.

>TRBV18|15|TRBD2|many|TRBJ2-5
CASSPVLAGPETQYF
TGTGCCAGCTCACCAGTACTAGCGGGACCAGAGACCCAGTACTTC
>TRBV2|13|TRBD1|few|TRBJ2-1
CASRGQGRNEQFF
TGTGCCAGCAGGGGACAGGGACGCAATGAGCAGTTCTTC
>TRBV7-9|19|TRBD1|many|TRBJ1-1
CASSLRKPDMRDRFPEAFF
TGTGCCAGCAGCTTAAGGAAACCCGACATGAGGGACAGGTTCCCTGAAGCTTTCTTT
>TRBV7-8|13|-|many|TRBJ2-3
CASIPGRTDTQYF
TGTGCCAGCATCCCTGGGCGCACAGATACGCAGTATTTT
>TRBV20-1|16|-|few|TRBJ1-1
CSALVRSAFINTEAFF
TGCAGTGCTCTGGTCAGGTCAGCATTCATAAACACTGAAGCTTTCTTT
>TRBV10-3|14|-|many|TRBJ1-6
CAIRGPGANSPLHF
TGTGCCATCAGGGGACCCGGGGCGAATTCACCCCTCCACTTT
>TRBV4-1|17|-|many|TRBJ2-2
CASSQEPPGPNTGELFF
TGCGCCAGCAGCCAAGAACCCCCGGGGCCGAACACCGGGGAGCTGTTTTTT
>TRBV11-2|14|TRBD2|many|TRBJ2-1
CASSPTSGGNEQFF
TGTGCCAGCAGCCCGACTAGCGGAGGGAATGAGCAGTTCTTC
>TRBV21-1|16|-|many|TRBJ2-7
CASSSQTGEASYEQYF
TGTGCCAGCAGCAGCCAAACAGGGGAGGCGTCTTACGAGCAGTACTTC
>TRBV9|16|TRBD1|many|TRBJ1-1
CASSAEDRKMNTEAFF
TGTGCCAGCAGCGCAGAGGACAGGAAGATGAACACTGAAGCTTTCTTT
>TRBV6-1|13|-|many|TRBJ2-3
CASSGIIGDTQYF
TGTGCCAGCAGTGGGATAATTGGGGATACGCAGTATTTT
>TRBV7-6|13|TRBD1|many|TRBJ1-2
CASTGQGTDGYTF
TGTGCCAGCACCGGACAGGGAACAGATGGCTACACCTTC
>TRBV25-1|12|-|many|TRBJ1-4
CASGGPNEKLFF
TGTGCCAGCGGGGGGCCGAATGAAAAACTGTTTTTT
>TRBV29-1|12|-|many|TRBJ2-7
CSVPGGPAEQYF
TGCAGCGTTCCAGGCGGGCCTGCCGAGCAGTACTTC
>TRBV2|14|TRBD2|many|TRBJ2-7
CASGGLAGAYEQYF
TGTGCCAGCGGAGGACTAGCGGGAGCATACGAGCAGTACTTC
>TRBV5-1|15|TRBD1|few|TRBJ1-5
CASSSGQGNNQPQHF
TGCGCCAGCAGCTCGGGACAGGGCAACAATCAGCCCCAGCATTTT
>TRBV5-1|11|-|once|TRBJ1-2
CASSFGFGYTF
TGCGCCAGCAGCTTTGGGTTCGGCTACACCTTC
>TRBV2|13|-|many|TRBJ1-5
CASSDQVSQPQHF
TGTGCCAGCAGTGATCAAGTTAGTCAGCCCCAGCATTTT
>TRBV12-3/TRBV12-4|14|TRBD1|many|TRBJ1-2
CASSYWTGNYGYTF
TGTGCCAGCAGTTACTGGACAGGGAACTATGGCTACACCTTC
>TRBV20-1|15|-|few|TRBJ2-3
CSARDPNGGSDTQYF
TGCAGTGCTAGAGACCCGAATGGGGGATCAGATACGCAGTATTTT
>TRBV5-1|15|TRBD2|few|TRBJ2-1
CASSSSGGRHNEQFF
TGCGCCAGCAGCTCGAGCGGGGGGAGGCACAATGAGCAGTTCTTC
>TRBV20-1|19|TRBD2|many|TRBJ2-3
CSANPPAGGPFFSRDTQYF
TGCAGTGCTAACCCACCAGCGGGGGGGCCCTTTTTTTCTAGAGATACGCAGTATTTT
>TRBV2|19|-|many|TRBJ1-5
CASSEVPGGTSFSNQPQHF
TGTGCCAGCAGTGAAGTCCCCGGAGGGACCTCTTTTAGCAATCAGCCCCAGCATTTT
>TRBV7-9|13|-|many|TRBJ2-7
CASSRDFSYEQYF
TGTGCCAGCAGCCGGGACTTCTCCTACGAGCAGTACTTC
>TRBV2|14|-|many|TRBJ1-6
CASSIRDYNSPLHF
TGTGCCAGCAGCATACGGGATTATAATTCACCCCTCCACTTT
>TRBV7-2|14|-|many|TRBJ2-5
CASSGGQGGRIQYF
TGTGCCAGCAGCGGTGGACAAGGAGGGCGTATTCAGTACTTC
>TRBV5-6|15|TRBD2|-|TRBJ2-1
CASSFGTSGNNEQFF
TGTGCCAGCAGCTTCGGGACTAGCGGGAATAATGAGCAGTTCTTC
>TRBV7-9|11|-|many|TRBJ2-2
CASRGAGELFF
TGTGCCAGCAGGGGGGCCGGGGAGCTGTTTTTT
>TRBV28|15|TRBD2|many|TRBJ2-5
CASSALLAGAETQYF
TGTGCCAGCAGTGCCCTCCTAGCGGGAGCAGAGACCCAGTACTTC
>TRBV28|12|-|many|TRBJ2-7
CASSLLGYEQYF
TGTGCCAGCAGTTTATTGGGGTACGAGCAGTACTTC
>TRBV5-1|15|TRBD2|few|TRBJ2-7
CASSGGLAGDYEQYF
TGCGCCAGCAGCGGAGGACTAGCGGGAGACTACGAGCAGTACTTC
>TRBV5-1|15|-|many|TRBJ1-1
CASGTQGAANTEAFF
TGCGCCAGCGGAACCCAAGGGGCAGCGAACACTGAAGCTTTCTTT
>TRBV6-5|14|-|many|TRBJ2-1
CASSYSERYNEQFF
TGTGCCAGCAGTTACTCGGAACGTTACAATGAGCAGTTCTTC
>TRBV6-1|14|-|many|TRBJ1-6
CASSETGPQSPLHF
TGTGCCAGCAGTGAAACGGGCCCCCAATCACCCCTCCACTTT
>TRBV27|14|-|-|TRBJ1-5
CASSLDSLNQPQHF
TGTGCCAGCAGTCTAGACAGTCTCAATCAGCCCCAGCATTTT
>TRBV12-3/TRBV12-4|14|-|few|TRBJ1-2
CASSSAWEVYGYTF
TGTGCCAGCAGTTCTGCTTGGGAGGTGTACGGCTACACCTTC
>TRBV2|12|-|many|TRBJ2-1
CASSDEGPEQFF
TGTGCCAGCAGTGACGAGGGGCCTGAGCAGTTCTTC
>TRBV5-1|15|-|few|TRBJ1-1
CASSLGTIRGTEAFF
TGCGCCAGCAGCTTGGGGACCATTCGGGGCACTGAAGCTTTCTTT
>TRBV7-8|14|TRBD1|many|TRBJ1-2
CASSFLQGAPGYTF
TGTGCCAGCAGCTTCTTACAGGGGGCGCCTGGCTACACCTTC
>TRBV6-5|14|-|-|TRBJ2-2
CASSLQGIAGELFF
TGTGCCAGCAGTCTACAGGGTATCGCCGGGGAGCTGTTTTTT
>TRBV9|14|TRBD1|-|TRBJ1-5
CASSWGTDNQPQHF
TGTGCCAGCAGCTGGGGGACAGACAATCAGCCCCAGCATTTT
>TRBV7-2|15|-|many|TRBJ2-5
CASSTRRVDQETQYF
TGTGCCAGCAGCACCCGGCGGGTTGACCAAGAGACCCAGTACTTC
>TRBV7-2|15|-|many|TRBJ2-1
CASSSQGGGAHEQFF
TGTGCCAGCAGCTCGCAGGGGGGGGGGGCGCATGAGCAGTTCTTC
>TRBV7-2|12|-|many|TRBJ2-7
CASSSYGGEQYF
TGTGCCAGCAGCTCCTATGGGGGCGAGCAGTACTTC
>TRBV25-1|15|TRBD2|many|TRBJ2-2
CASSPLAVNTGELFF
TGTGCCAGCAGTCCCCTAGCGGTGAACACCGGGGAGCTGTTTTTT
>TRBV24-1|15|-|many|TRBJ2-2
CATSDPRGGTGELFF
TGTGCCACCAGTGATCCGAGGGGGGGCACCGGGGAGCTGTTTTTT
>TRBV5-1|15|TRBD1|few|TRBJ2-3
CASSPGTDSTDTQYF
TGCGCCAGCAGCCCAGGGACAGATAGCACAGATACGCAGTATTTT
>TRBV12-3/TRBV12-4|13|-|many|TRBJ1-1
CASSLDIGSVAFF
TGTGCCAGCAGTTTAGATATAGGGAGTGTGGCTTTCTTT
>TRBV5-5|14|-|few|TRBJ1-2
CASSLAQGSGGYTF
TGTGCCAGCAGCCTCGCACAGGGTTCAGGCGGCTACACCTTC
>TRBV20-1|19|TRBD2|many|TRBJ2-4
CSARPPGLAETLAKNIQYF
TGCAGTGCTCGACCCCCGGGACTAGCGGAAACCTTAGCCAAAAACATTCAGTACTTC
>TRBV6-6|15|TRBD2|-|TRBJ2-1
CASSSLANSYNEQFF
TGTGCCAGCAGTTCACTAGCGAATTCCTACAATGAGCAGTTCTTC
>TRBV5-8|18|-|many|TRBJ2-1
CASSFMAHRLSSYNEQFF
TGTGCCAGCAGCTTCATGGCGCACAGACTGAGCTCCTACAATGAGCAGTTCTTC